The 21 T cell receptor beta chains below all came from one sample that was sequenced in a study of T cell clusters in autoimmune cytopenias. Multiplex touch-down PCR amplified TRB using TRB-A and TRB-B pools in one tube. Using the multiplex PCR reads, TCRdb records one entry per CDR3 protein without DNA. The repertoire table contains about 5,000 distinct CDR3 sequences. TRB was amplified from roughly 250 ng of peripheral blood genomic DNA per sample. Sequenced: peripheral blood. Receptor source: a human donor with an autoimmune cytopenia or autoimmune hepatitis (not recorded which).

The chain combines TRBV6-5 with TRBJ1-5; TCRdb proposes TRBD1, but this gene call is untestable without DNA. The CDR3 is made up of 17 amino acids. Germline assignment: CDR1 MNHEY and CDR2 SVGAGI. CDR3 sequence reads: CASSSRPGQGDNQPQHF.

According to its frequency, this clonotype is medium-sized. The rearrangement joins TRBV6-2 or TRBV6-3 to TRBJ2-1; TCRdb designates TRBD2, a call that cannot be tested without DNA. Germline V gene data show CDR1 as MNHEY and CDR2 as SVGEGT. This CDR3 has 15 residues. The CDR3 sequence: CASSYSGLSNNEQFF.

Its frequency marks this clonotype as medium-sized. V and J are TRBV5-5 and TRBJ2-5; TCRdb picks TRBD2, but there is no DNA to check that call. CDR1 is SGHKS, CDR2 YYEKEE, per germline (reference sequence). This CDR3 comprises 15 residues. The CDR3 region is CASSLALRAQETQYF.

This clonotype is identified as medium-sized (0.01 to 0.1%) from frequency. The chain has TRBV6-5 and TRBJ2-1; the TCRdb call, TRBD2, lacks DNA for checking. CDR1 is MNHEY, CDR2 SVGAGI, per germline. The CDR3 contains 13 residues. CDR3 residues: CAIASGTRNEQFF.

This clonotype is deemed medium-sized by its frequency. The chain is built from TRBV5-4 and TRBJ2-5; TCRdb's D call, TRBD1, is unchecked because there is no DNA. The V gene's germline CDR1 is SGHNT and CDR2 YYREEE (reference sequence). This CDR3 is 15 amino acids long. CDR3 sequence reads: CASSLGGGVVETQYF. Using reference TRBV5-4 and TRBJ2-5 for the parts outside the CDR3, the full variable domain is ETGVTQSPTHLIKTRGQQVTLRCSSQSGHNTVSWYQQALGQGPQFIFQYYREEENGRGNFPPRFSGLQFPNYSSELNVNALELDDSALYLCASSLGGGVVETQYFGPGTRLLVL.

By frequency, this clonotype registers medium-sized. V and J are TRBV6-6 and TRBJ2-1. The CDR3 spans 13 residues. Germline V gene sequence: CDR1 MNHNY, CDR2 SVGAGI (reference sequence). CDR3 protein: CASSLASNNEQFF.

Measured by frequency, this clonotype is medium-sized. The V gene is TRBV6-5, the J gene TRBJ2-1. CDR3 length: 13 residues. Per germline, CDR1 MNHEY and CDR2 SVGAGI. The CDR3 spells CASSYQPRGEQFF.

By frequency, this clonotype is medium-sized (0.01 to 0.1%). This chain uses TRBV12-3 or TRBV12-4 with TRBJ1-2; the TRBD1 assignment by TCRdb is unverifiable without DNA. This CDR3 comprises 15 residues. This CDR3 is CASSHGTGLTYGYTF.

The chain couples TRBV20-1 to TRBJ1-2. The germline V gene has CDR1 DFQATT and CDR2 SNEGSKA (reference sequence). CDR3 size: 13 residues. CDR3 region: CSARDGGPYGYTF.

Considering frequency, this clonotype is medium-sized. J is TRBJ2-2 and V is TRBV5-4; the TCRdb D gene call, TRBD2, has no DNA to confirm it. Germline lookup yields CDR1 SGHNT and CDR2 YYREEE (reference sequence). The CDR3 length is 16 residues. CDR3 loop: CASSLGLAGGREELFF.

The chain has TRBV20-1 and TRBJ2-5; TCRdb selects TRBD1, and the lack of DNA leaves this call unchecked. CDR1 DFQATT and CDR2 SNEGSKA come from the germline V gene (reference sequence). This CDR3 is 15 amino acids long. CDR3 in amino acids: CSARDTVGYQETQYF.

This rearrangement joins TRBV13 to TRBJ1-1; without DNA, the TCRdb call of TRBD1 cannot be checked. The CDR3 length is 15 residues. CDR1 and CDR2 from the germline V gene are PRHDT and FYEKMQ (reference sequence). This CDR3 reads CASSLGITGNDEAFF.

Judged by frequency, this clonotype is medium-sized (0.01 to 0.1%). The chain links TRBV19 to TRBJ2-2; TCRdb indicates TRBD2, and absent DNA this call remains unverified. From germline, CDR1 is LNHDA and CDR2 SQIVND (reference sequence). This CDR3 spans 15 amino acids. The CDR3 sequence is CASSIGTSSTGELFF. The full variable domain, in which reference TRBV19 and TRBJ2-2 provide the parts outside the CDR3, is DGGITQSPKYLFRKEGQNVTLSCEQNLNHDAMYWYRQDPGQGLRLIYYSQIVNDFQKGDIAEGYSVSREKKESFPLTVTSAQKNPTAFYLCASSIGTSSTGELFFGEGSRLTVL.

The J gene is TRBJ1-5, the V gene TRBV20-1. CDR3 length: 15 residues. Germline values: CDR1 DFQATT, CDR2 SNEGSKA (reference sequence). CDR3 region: CSARGATDSNQPQHF.

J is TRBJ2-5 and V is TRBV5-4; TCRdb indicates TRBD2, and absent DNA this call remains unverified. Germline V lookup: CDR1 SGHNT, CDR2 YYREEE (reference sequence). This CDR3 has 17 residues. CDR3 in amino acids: CASSPGSGGAAFETQYF.

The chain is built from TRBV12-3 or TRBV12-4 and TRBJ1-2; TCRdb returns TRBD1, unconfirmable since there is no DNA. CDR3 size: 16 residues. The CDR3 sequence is CASTRGVSGEDYGYTF.

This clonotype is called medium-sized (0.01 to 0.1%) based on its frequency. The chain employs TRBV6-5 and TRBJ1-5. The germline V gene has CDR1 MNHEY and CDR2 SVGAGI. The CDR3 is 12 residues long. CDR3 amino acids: CASSEKTQPQHF.

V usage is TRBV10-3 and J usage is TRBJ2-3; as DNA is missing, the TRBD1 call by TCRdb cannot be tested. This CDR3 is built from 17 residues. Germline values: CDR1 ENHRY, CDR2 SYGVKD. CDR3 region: CAISEERQGVPTDTQYF.

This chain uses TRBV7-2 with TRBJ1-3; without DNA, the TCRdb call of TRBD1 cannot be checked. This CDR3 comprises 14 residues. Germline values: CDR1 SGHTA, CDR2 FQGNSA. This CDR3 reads CASSLVGGGDTIYF.

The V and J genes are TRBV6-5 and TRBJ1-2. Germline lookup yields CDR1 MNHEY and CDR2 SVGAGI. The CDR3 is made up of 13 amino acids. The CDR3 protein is CASTESGEYGYTF.

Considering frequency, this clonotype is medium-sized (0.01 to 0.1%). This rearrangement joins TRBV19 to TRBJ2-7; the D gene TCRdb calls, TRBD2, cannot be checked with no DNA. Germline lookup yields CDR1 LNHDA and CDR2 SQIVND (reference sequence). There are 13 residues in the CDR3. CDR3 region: CASSLGLAREQYF.